This entry lists 21 T cell receptor beta chains sequenced from one sample in a study of blood T cell repertoires in COVID-19. This table comes from immunoSEQ multiplex PCR, and its TCRdb copy is limited to in-frame clones, with some not included. This repertoire shows some 310,000 clones, around 87% found once; its top ten account for 1%. Sequenced: peripheral blood. Every receptor here comes from a man over 45 with active or convalescent COVID-19.

A few counts support this clone. The rearrangement links TRBV18 to TRBJ1-3, with 10 nucleotides matching TRBD1. After removal of 2 bases from V and 2 bases from J, the junction contained 3 bases not matched to a gene. Looked up from germline, CDR1 is KGHSH and CDR2 is LQKENI. The CDR3 is 16 residues long. CDR3 protein: CASSPGDRGPGNTIYF. The CDR3 nucleotides are TGTGCCAGCTCACCAGGGGACAGGGGCCCTGGAAACACCATATATTTT.

This chain connects TRBV27 to TRBJ2-7; 12 bases align to TRBD2. The CDR3 contains 14 residues. J gave up 5 bases and V 6 bases, and 5 bases lay outside the gene matches. Germline V gives CDR1 MNHEY, CDR2 SMNVEV (reference sequence). The CDR3 bases are TGTGCCAGCAGAATGACTAGCGGGAGAAACGAGCAGTACTTC. Translating it yields CASRMTSGRNEQYF.

The rearrangement links TRBV12-3 or TRBV12-4 to TRBJ1-1, with D unclear. V was shortened by 6 bases and J by 6 bases, with 11 bases between the two germline ends. The CDR3 is 12 residues long. This CDR3 is CASRSLSAEAFF. CDR3 in DNA: TGTGCCAGCAGGTCCCTTAGTGCTGAAGCTTTCTTT.

The V call is TRBV28, the J call TRBJ2-7; 11 bases fit TRBD1. Germline trimming cut 4 bases from V and 4 bases from J; bases unmatched to any gene: 6. Germline V gives CDR1 MDHEN, CDR2 SYDVKM. The CDR3 has 15 residues. In nucleotides, the CDR3 is TGTGCCAGCAGTTCCAGGACAGGGGGCTGGTACGAGCAGTACTTC. Translation: CASSSRTGGWYEQYF.

This clone was counted once. The V gene is TRBV5-6, the J gene TRBJ1-2; 8 nucleotides align to TRBD1. J lost 0 bases, V lost 5 bases, and 6 bases had no gene match. The CDR3 is 15 residues long. Germline assignment: CDR1 SGHDT and CDR2 YYEEEE. CDR3 sequence: CASRISTGANYGYTF. The CDR3 DNA follows: TGTGCCAGCAGAATCTCGACAGGGGCTAACTATGGCTACACCTTC.

The sample holds a few counts of this clone. The rearrangement uses TRBV18 and TRBJ1-5; D remains unclear. V shed 4 bases and J shed 6 bases, with 7 bases lying between them. CDR3 length: 12 amino acids. Per germline, CDR1 KGHSH and CDR2 LQKENI. The CDR3 here is CASSLGRQPQHF. Written as DNA, the CDR3 is TGTGCCAGCTCACTGGGCCGTCAGCCCCAGCATTTT.

The chain is built from TRBV3-1 (or the pseudogene TRBV3-2) and TRBJ2-1; D may be TRBD1 (6 bases). With 4 bases removed from V and 7 bases from J, the gap between germline ends came to 11 bases. The germline gives CDR1 LGHDT, CDR2 YNNKEL (reference sequence). This CDR3 contains 13 residues. This chain's CDR3 is CASSRVGGNEQFF. DNA of the CDR3: TGTGCCAGCAGCCGAGTAGGGGGTAATGAGCAGTTCTTC.

J is TRBJ2-7 and V is TRBV7-3, with 7 bases aligning to TRBD2. There are 14 residues in the CDR3. V shed 4 bases and J 0 bases; nucleotides not matched to a gene: 3. In germline, CDR1 is SGHTA, CDR2 FQGTGA. As DNA, the CDR3 is TGTGCCAGCAGCTCGGGGGGATCCTCCTACGAGCAGTACTTC. It encodes CASSSGGSSYEQYF.

The chain couples TRBV11-2 to TRBJ2-1; 10 bases agree with TRBD2. CDR1 and CDR2 (germline): SGHAT, FQNNGV. CDR3 size: 17 residues. The V gene end was trimmed by 3 bases and the J gene end by 0 bases; junction bases not matched to a gene: 5. For the CDR3, the DNA is TGTGCCAGCAGCTTTCCTAGCGGGAGCCCCTCCTACAATGAGCAGTTCTTC. Protein: CASSFPSGSPSYNEQFF.

The V call is TRBV21-1, the J call TRBJ2-7; no DNA check was done on the table's D call, TRBD2. TRBV21-1 is a pseudogene segment. The CDR3 contains 11 residues. DNA for the CDR3: TGTGCCGCGGGCCAGACCTACGAGCAGTACTTC. It yields the protein CAAGQTYEQYF.

The rearrangement uses TRBV7-9 and TRBJ1-2; 7 bases agree with TRBD1. Trimming at V came to 5 bases and at J to 3 bases, leaving 3 bases not matched to a gene. The germline CDR1 and CDR2 sequences are SEHNR and FQNEAQ (reference sequence). This CDR3 is 13 amino acids long. The DNA of the CDR3 is TGTGCCAGCAGCCCCGACAGGGACTATGGCTACACCTTC. This codes for CASSPDRDYGYTF.

V is TRBV5-1 and J is TRBJ2-7, with D maybe TRBD2 (6 bases). Trimming cost V 0 bases and J 10 bases, with 23 bases left between them. CDR1 is SGHRS, CDR2 YFSETQ, per germline. The CDR3 runs to 16 residues. The CDR3 protein is CASSLARWEEPFPQYF. The CDR3 coding sequence is TGCGCCAGCAGCTTGGCCCGGTGGGAGGAGCCTTTCCCCCAGTACTTC.

This clone turned up a few times. CDR3 in DNA: TGTGCCAGCATGAGGGAGTACGGCTATGGCTACACCTTC. It specifies CASMREYGYGYTF. The rearrangement uses TRBV5-6 and TRBJ1-2; no reliable D call. The germline V gene has CDR1 SGHDT and CDR2 YYEEEE. V lost 6 bases to trimming and J lost 4 bases, with 13 bases between them. The CDR3 totals 13 residues.

The V and J genes are TRBV7-2 and TRBJ2-5, with TRBD1 identical over 7 bases. Germline assignment: CDR1 SGHTA and CDR2 FQGNSA. V shed 9 bases and J 1 base; nucleotides not matched to a gene: 8. This CDR3 comprises 14 residues. The CDR3 nucleotides are TGTGCCAGTACAGGGGCCGCGACCCAAGAGACCCAGTACTTC. This encodes CASTGAATQETQYF.

The chain uses TRBV2 and TRBJ2-1; 9 nucleotides agree with TRBD2. V was pared by 5 bases and J by 2 bases, with 7 bases of the junction left unmatched. The CDR3 sequence is 16 residues long. CDR1 SNHLY and CDR2 FYNNEI come from the germline V gene. CDR3 residues: CASSRRLAVTYNEQFF. As DNA, the CDR3 is TGTGCCAGCAGTCGACGACTAGCGGTAACCTACAATGAGCAGTTCTTC.

The chain recombines TRBV5-1 with TRBJ2-7, with 8 nucleotides matching TRBD1. This CDR3 contains 15 residues. V lost 4 bases to trimming and J lost 1 base; unmatched junction nucleotides: 7. The V gene's germline CDR1 is SGHRS and CDR2 YFSETQ. CDR3 loop: CASSPSGTGSYEQYF. In DNA, the CDR3 is TGCGCCAGCAGCCCCTCCGGGACAGGATCCTACGAGCAGTACTTC.

V is TRBV30 and J is TRBJ1-1; D gene ambiguous. The V and J ends lost 0 bases and 4 bases respectively, with 9 bases between them. The CDR3 is made up of 13 amino acids. Germline V gene sequence: CDR1 GTSNPN, CDR2 SVGIG (reference sequence). The CDR3 reads CAWSVDQATEAFF. In DNA, the CDR3 is TGTGCCTGGAGTGTTGACCAGGCCACTGAAGCTTTCTTT.

The V call is TRBV18, the J call TRBJ1-3, with D hard to call. CDR3 length equals 17 residues. V gave up 0 bases and J gave up 0 bases, with 12 bases separating them. Germline loops: CDR1 KGHSH, CDR2 LQKENI. CDR3 sequence: CASSPPVGRNSGNTIYF. CDR3 sequence (DNA): TGTGCCAGCTCACCACCGGTGGGGAGAAACTCTGGAAACACCATATATTTT.

V and J are TRBV5-1 and TRBJ1-1; D possibly corresponds to TRBD1 (5 bases). The length of the CDR3 is 15 residues. The V gene lost 4 bases and the J gene lost 1 base, with 14 bases spanning the gap. Germline loops: CDR1 SGHRS, CDR2 YFSETQ. The DNA of the CDR3 is TGCGCCAGCAGCGCTTCCTTTGGGGCGAACACTGAAGCTTTCTTT. Its protein is CASSASFGANTEAFF.

For this clone: This sample also contains other DNA sequences that code for the same CDR3. V and J are TRBV6-5 and TRBJ1-1; D call uncertain. Germline CDR1 is MNHEY and CDR2 is SVGAGI. V gave up 2 bases and J gave up 5 bases, with 6 bases separating them. This CDR3 spans 12 amino acids. The CDR3 loop reads CASSYGGTEAFF. Written as DNA, the CDR3 is TGTGCCAGCAGTTACGGCGGGACTGAAGCTTTCTTT.

The sample holds a few counts of this clone. The V and J genes are TRBV7-3 and TRBJ2-2; 11 bases agree with TRBD2. The CDR3 extends over 17 amino acids. With V trimmed by 5 bases and J by 5 bases, 10 bases remained unmatched. Germline CDR1 is SGHTA and CDR2 is FQGTGA. The CDR3: CASSPNGRLAGTGELFF. In DNA, the CDR3 is TGTGCCAGCAGCCCTAACGGTCGACTAGCGGGGACCGGGGAGCTGTTTTTT.